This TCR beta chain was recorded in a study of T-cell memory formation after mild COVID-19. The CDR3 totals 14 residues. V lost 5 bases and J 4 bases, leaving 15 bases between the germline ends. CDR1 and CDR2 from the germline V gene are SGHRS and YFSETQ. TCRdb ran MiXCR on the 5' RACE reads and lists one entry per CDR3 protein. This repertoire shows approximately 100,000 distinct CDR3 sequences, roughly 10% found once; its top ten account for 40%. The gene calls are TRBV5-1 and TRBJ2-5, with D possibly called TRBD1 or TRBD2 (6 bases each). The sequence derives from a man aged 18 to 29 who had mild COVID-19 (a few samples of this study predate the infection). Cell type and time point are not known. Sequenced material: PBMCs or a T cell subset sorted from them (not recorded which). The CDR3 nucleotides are TGCGCCAGCAGGGCCGCCGGGGGCCGAGAGACCCAGTACTTC. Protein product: CASRAAGGRETQYF.